The next 18 T cell receptor beta chains were all read from a single sample in a study of T cell repertoires in cytomegalovirus infection. Their antigens are not known. One entry per CDR3 protein results from TCRdb running MiXCR on the reads. The repertoire includes 110,000 to 150,000 distinct CDR3 sequences, about 31% of them detected once, and around half sits in the top ten. The source was CD8+ T cells from cultured PBMCs, collected from culture after CMV antigen stimulation. These receptors originate from a human donor in good health (CMV status not recorded). Some clones in this sample may be carry-over from other donors' samples.

A word on this clonotype: An end of the junction differs from the germline gene, which may be a read error. CDR3 in amino acids: CANSFMGISNQPQHF. In DNA, the CDR3 is TGTGCCAACAGTTTTATGGGGATTAGCAATCAGCCCCAGCATTTT. The gene calls are TRBV12-3 or TRBV12-4 and TRBJ1-5; D unresolved. The length of the CDR3 is 15 residues.

This clonotype has more than one count but fewer than ten. The chain combines TRBV12-3 or TRBV12-4 with TRBJ1-2, with 7 positions matching TRBD1. The CDR3 has 13 residues. V trimming: 5 bases; J trimming: 6 bases; junction bases outside the gene matches: 6. CDR3 bases: TGTGCCAGCAGTCAAGACAGGGCGGATGGCTACACCTTC. Translated, it gives CASSQDRADGYTF.

The genes are TRBV3-1 and TRBJ2-5; 10 bases fit TRBD2. Germline V gene lookup returns CDR1 LGHDT and CDR2 YNNKEL (reference sequence). V shed 6 bases, J shed 1 base, and the junction held 5 bases outside the gene matches. The CDR3 spans 15 residues. DNA of the CDR3: TGTGCCAGCAGACGGACTAGCGGCCCCCAAGAGACCCAGTACTTC. Amino acid sequence: CASRRTSGPQETQYF.

The chain employs TRBV11-3 and TRBJ1-1; no clear D. The CDR3 spans 16 residues. The V end was cut by 1 base, the J end by 0 bases, with 12 bases between. CDR1 is SGHNT, CDR2 YENEEA, per germline. As DNA, the CDR3 is TGTGCCAGCAGCTTAGTTCGGGTGGGGATGAACACTGAAGCTTTCTTT. As protein: CASSLVRVGMNTEAFF.

CDR3 nucleotide sequence: TGTGCCAGTAGTATGGGCGAGGGTTACGAGCAGTACTTC. This encodes CASSMGEGYEQYF. The rearrangement joins TRBV19 to TRBJ2-7; a possible D gene is TRBD2 (5 bases). There are 13 residues in the CDR3. Germline lookup yields CDR1 LNHDA and CDR2 SQIVND (reference sequence). Trimming removed 3 bases at V and 4 bases at J, with 10 bases between.

The J gene is TRBJ1-2, the V gene TRBV27; D not resolved. V was cut by 5 bases and J by 8 bases, with 15 bases left in between. Germline V gives CDR1 MNHEY, CDR2 SMNVEV (reference sequence). The CDR3 consists of 13 residues. Written as DNA, the CDR3 is TGTGCCAGCAGTCCCCAGGCGTCGAAAGGCTACACCTTC. Its translation: CASSPQASKGYTF.

The V and J genes are TRBV6-5 and TRBJ2-7; 9 bases are a match to TRBD1. In germline, CDR1 is MNHEY, CDR2 SVGAGI. The CDR3 consists of 14 residues. The V segment lost 6 bases and the J segment 3 bases; nucleotides outside the gene matches: 6. In DNA form, the CDR3 reads TGTGCCAGCAGGCTACAGGGGGCGGACTACGAGCAGTACTTC. This encodes CASRLQGADYEQYF.

Details on this clonotype: One junction end does not reproduce the germline sequence, and a read error may be involved. This chain links TRBV15 with TRBJ2-1; D is undetermined. CDR1 LNHNV and CDR2 YYDKDF come from the germline V gene (reference sequence). The CDR3 consists of 10 residues. CDR3 nucleotide sequence: TGTGCCACCAGCGGAGACGAGCAGTTCTTC. Encoded protein: CATSGDEQFF.

A few counts support this clonotype. V gene TRBV2 combines with J gene TRBJ2-2, with TRBD2 as a possible D gene (6 bases). Looked up from germline, CDR1 is SNHLY and CDR2 is FYNNEI. V was shortened by 11 bases and J by 0 bases, with 16 bases between the two germline ends. This CDR3 region has 15 residues. CDR3 protein: CAGSSENPNTGELFF. The CDR3 coding sequence is TGTGCCGGCTCTAGCGAGAACCCGAACACCGGGGAGCTGTTTTTT.

The chain combines TRBV7-9 with TRBJ2-2; D unclear. Trimming stripped 3 bases from V and 6 bases from J, with 5 bases between. Germline loops: CDR1 SEHNR, CDR2 FQNEAQ (reference sequence). The CDR3 contains 12 residues. The CDR3 here is CASSFLAGELFF. In nucleotides, the CDR3 is TGTGCCAGCAGCTTCCTCGCCGGGGAGCTGTTTTTT.

The chain joins TRBV7-6 to TRBJ1-3; possible D gene TRBD1, 5 bases. V was shortened by 6 bases and J by 0 bases, with 21 bases between the two germline ends. This CDR3 has 18 residues. CDR1 SGHVS and CDR2 FNYEAQ come from the germline V gene. The CDR3 spells CASSSKLRAGSSGNTIYF. DNA for the CDR3: TGTGCCAGCAGTTCAAAACTCAGGGCAGGTAGCTCTGGAAACACCATATATTTT.

This clonotype turned up a few times. The gene calls are TRBV7-8 and TRBJ2-4, with unresolved D. Trimming shortened V by 5 bases and J by 0 bases, and 8 bases separated the two germline ends. Germline loops: CDR1 SGHVS, CDR2 FQNEAQ. The CDR3 sequence is 14 residues long. The CDR3 spells CASSPEEAKNIQYF. The DNA for the CDR3 is TGTGCCAGCAGCCCCGAGGAAGCCAAAAACATTCAGTACTTC.

At least ten counts were recorded for this clonotype. V and J are TRBV27 and TRBJ2-3; the match to TRBD2 covers 9 bases. This CDR3 is built from 15 residues. The germline gives CDR1 MNHEY, CDR2 SMNVEV (reference sequence). V trimming: 2 bases; J trimming: 5 bases; junction bases outside the gene matches: 5. DNA for the CDR3: TGTGCCAGCAGTTTAGGGCTAGCGGGGATAGATACGCAGTATTTT. This codes for CASSLGLAGIDTQYF.

This clonotype has more than one count but fewer than ten. This chain uses TRBV9 with TRBJ2-3; 11 bases line up with TRBD1. The germline V gene has CDR1 SGDLS and CDR2 YYNGEE. The CDR3 is 16 amino acids. Losses at the gene ends were 3 bases for V and 1 base for J; bases not matched to a gene: 4. In DNA form, the CDR3 reads TGTGCCAGCAGCGGGACAGGGGGCACCGGCACAGATACGCAGTATTTT. It codes for CASSGTGGTGTDTQYF.

This clonotype was detected only a few times. V is TRBV12-3 or TRBV12-4 and J is TRBJ2-7; tentative D call: TRBD1 (6 bases). CDR3 length equals 15 residues. Between the trimmed V and J ends, which lost 5 bases and 4 bases, there was a span of 18 bases. CDR3 protein: CASSLRTGIEYEQYF. The CDR3 bases are TGTGCCAGCAGTCTACGAACAGGGATCGAATACGAGCAGTACTTC.

CDR3: CASSYGQNYEQYF. For the CDR3, the DNA is TGTGCCAGCAGTTATGGACAGAACTACGAGCAGTACTTC. The gene calls are TRBV27 and TRBJ2-7; D is perhaps TRBD1 (6 bases). V shed 4 bases and J shed 3 bases, with 10 bases lying between them. The length of the CDR3 is 13 residues. Germline CDR1 reads MNHEY; CDR2 reads SMNVEV (reference sequence).

This sequence joins TRBV28 and TRBJ2-2, with TRBD1 matching over 7 bases. V was clipped by 5 bases and J by 4 bases; unmatched bases: 1. The germline V gene has CDR1 MDHEN and CDR2 SYDVKM. This CDR3 has 13 residues. Here the CDR3 DNA reads TGTGCCAGCAGTGACAGGGTCACCGGGGAGCTGTTTTTT. Encoded protein: CASSDRVTGELFF.

The gene calls are TRBV7-2 and TRBJ2-5; TRBD2 aligns across 7 bases. Germline CDR1 reads SGHTA; CDR2 reads FQGNSA. The CDR3 consists of 14 residues. V shed 4 bases, J shed 11 bases, and the junction held 13 bases outside the gene matches. CDR3: CASSSGASGVTQYF. The CDR3 bases are TGTGCCAGCAGCTCCGGGGCTAGCGGAGTAACGCAGTACTTC.